This record covers a single T cell receptor beta chain. Its antigen is currently unknown. In the same sample, other DNA sequences code for this CDR3. The entry originates in a study of beta chain features in type 1 diabetes. Whole-study results and caveats: For type 1 diabetes patients, VDJ junctions showed fewer insertions and more deletions.

All of the isolated RNA was reverse transcribed, so expressed TCRB transcripts were sequenced. Method: immunoSEQ multiplex PCR; TCRdb's copy keeps in-frame clones and lacks some. The table records about 140,000 clones, roughly 10% of them present only once. The germline gives CDR1 SGHTA, CDR2 FQGNSA. This CDR3 region has 12 residues. The V end lost 1 base, the J end lost 5 bases, and 4 bases lay between the germline ends. Material: central memory CD4+ T cells from blood. This sequence originates from a woman aged 40-49 years in good health. V and J are TRBV7-2 and TRBJ2-3; no clear D. The CDR3 region is CASSLGRDTQYF. As DNA, the CDR3 is TGTGCCAGCAGCTTAGGTCGAGATACGCAGTATTTT.